This TCR beta chain was sequenced during a study of patients and donors after allogeneic stem cell transplantation (dated by TCRdb to the early 2020s). As to this clonotype: Its recognized antigen is unknown. No quality values exist for individual bases; no much larger clone is one base distant.

Libraries were built with RT-PCR. The sample was run on a NextSeq 550. TCRdb passed the public sequencing reads through fastp at Q25 and MiXCR, retaining productive beta sequences. Rows with one shared CDR3 protein collapse into an entry with the most common genes and DNA. In this sample the table shows about 90,000 distinct CDR3 sequences, under 50% of which occur a single time. Around 55% of the sample is taken by the ten largest. The CDR3, from cysteine to phenylalanine, totals 13 residues. This entry keeps only the CDR3 DNA: 39 bases, framed from base 1. V and J are truncated by 6 bases and 7 bases respectively, leaving an intervening sequence of 13 bases.

The sequencing sample was made of blood, either unsorted or a sorted T cell fraction (not recorded which). The clonotype originates from a human donor who was either an allogeneic HSCT recipient or a stem cell or donor lymphocyte infusion donor (not recorded which). It is not recorded whose cells these are; they may come from a transplant donor. This chain joins TRBV12-3 or TRBV12-4 to TRBJ1-3; too little of a D gene remains to name it. The bases are TGTGCCAGCAGCCCTGGATTCGCGAACACCATATATTTT. Translated, this gives CASSPGFANTIYF.